This record covers a single TCR beta chain. Trimming cost V 7 bases and J 1 base, with 20 bases left between them. The germline V gene encodes CDR1 MDHEN and CDR2 SYDVKM. The CDR3 length is 16 residues. This sample is part of a study of blood T cell repertoires in COVID-19. Overall study: PBMCs, B-cell-depleted T cells, or T cells were the source of the cDNA or gDNA that made up the material.

This table comes from immunoSEQ multiplex PCR, and its TCRdb copy is limited to in-frame clones, with some not included. The data show 100,000 to 150,000 clones, around three quarters seen once. The origin of this receptor is a man between 65 and 79 years old with acute or convalescent COVID-19. Sequencing was performed on peripheral blood. The chain couples TRBV28 to TRBJ2-7, with unresolved D. DNA for the CDR3: TGTGCCAGCACTCAAATGTTGGGCAGCAGGTCCTACGAGCAGTACTTC. It codes for CASTQMLGSRSYEQYF.